The present TCR beta chain was sequenced within a study of shared clonotypes between healthy human individuals. Study details: The study used three CD4 naive, three CD4 memory, two CD8 naive and one CD8 memory plate per donor.

This CDR3 has 17 residues. Trimming stripped 3 bases from V and 3 bases from J, with 19 bases between. CDR1 ENHRY and CDR2 SYGVKD come from the germline V gene. CD45RA+ naive and CD45RA-negative memory subsets were separated from CD4+ cells. Genomic DNA of each subset was evenly split across several immunoSEQ plates. Clones were sequenced by immunoSEQ multiplex PCR, and TCRdb holds only the in-frame ones, with some missing. Of approximately 2,300,000 clones listed, roughly 92% are singletons. This receptor was identified in a man younger than 30 in good health. Some clones in this sample may be carry-over from other donors' samples. The rearrangement uses TRBV10-3 and TRBJ2-3; no clear D gene. Sequencing was performed on naive CD4+ T cells from PBMCs. Stated subset: CD45RA+ positively selected. CDR3 protein: CAISERPSSIRTDTQYF. The CDR3 DNA reads TGTGCCATCAGTGAACGACCTTCCTCTATTAGGACAGATACGCAGTATTTT.